This is a list of T cell receptor beta chains from one sample in a study of radiation and T cells in renal cell carcinoma. TCRdb's table, derived via immunoSEQ multiplex PCR, lists solely in-frame clones and lacks some. The table includes 13,000 to 15,000 clones, 57% detected once. Specimen: tumor tissue, collected from a patient whose treatment was nephrectomy without radiotherapy. These receptors came from a man aged 50 to 60 with renal cell carcinoma. CDR3s include the opening cysteine and the closing phenylalanine or tryptophan. Each record gives: clone size, D gene, J gene, V gene, CDR3 length, CDR3 protein, CDR3 DNA. D genes are given only for firm matches. Not all rows give a size; the values are once, few, many and, for expanded clones, a class.

NA | NA | TRBJ2-3 | TRBV7-2 | 14 | CASSLQGRTDTQYF | TGTGCCAGCAGCTTACAGGGGCGAACAGATACGCAGTATTTT
NA | NA | TRBJ2-7 | TRBV7-9 | 13 | CTVLPLFSYEQYF | TGTACAGTGTTACCCCTCTTTTCCTACGAGCAGTACTTC
NA | NA | TRBJ2-7 | TRBV6-6 | 14 | CASSYKGRGYEQYF | TGTGCCAGCAGTTACAAAGGACGGGGCTACGAGCAGTACTTC
once | NA | TRBJ2-5 | TRBV9 | 16 | CASSVAAGDRGETQYF | TGTGCCAGCAGCGTAGCTGCGGGGGACAGAGGGGAGACCCAGTACTTC
NA | NA | TRBJ2-2 | TRBV5-4 | 15 | CASSLPDPGRRELFF | TGTGCCAGCAGCTTGCCGGACCCGGGGCGCCGGGAGCTGTTTTTT
NA | TRBD1 | TRBJ1-2 | TRBV6-5 | 14 | CASTSRGKGYGYTF | TGTGCCAGCACCAGCAGGGGGAAGGGCTATGGCTACACCTTC
NA | TRBD1 | TRBJ1-1 | TRBV5-1 | 15 | CASRPAGTGNTEAFF | TGCGCCAGCCGTCCGGCCGGGACAGGGAACACTGAAGCTTTCTTT
NA | TRBD1 | TRBJ1-3 | TRBV15 | 17 | CATSRIQGAISGNTIYF | TGTGCCACCAGCAGGATACAGGGGGCTATCTCTGGAAACACCATATATTTT
NA | TRBD1 | TRBJ1-5 | TRBV4-1 | 16 | CASSQPGTGGNQPQHF | TGCGCCAGCAGCCAACCCGGGACAGGGGGAAATCAGCCCCAGCATTTT
NA | NA | TRBJ2-2 | TRBV6-4 | 12 | CASSEDTGELFF | TGTGCCAGCAGTGAGGACACCGGGGAGCTGTTTTTT
NA | NA | TRBJ1-2 | TRBV2 | 14 | CASRWGATYYGYTF | TGTGCCAGCCGATGGGGGGCGACTTACTATGGCTACACCTTC
few | NA | TRBJ2-5 | TRBV19 | 14 | CASSIGQGRETQYF | TGTGCCAGTAGTATTGGGCAGGGCCGGGAGACCCAGTACTTC
few | TRBD1 | TRBJ2-5 | TRBV5-1 | 16 | CASSLAHGTGMETQYF | TGCGCCAGCAGCTTGGCCCACGGGACAGGGATGGAGACCCAGTACTTC
medium-sized | NA | TRBJ1-5 | TRBV7-2 | 15 | CASSSPGLGQWAQHF | TGTGCCAGCAGCTCCCCAGGACTGGGGCAATGGGCCCAGCATTTT
few | TRBD1 | TRBJ1-5 | TRBV7-2 | 16 | CASNSLDRNSNQPQHF | TGTGCCAGCAACTCCCTGGACAGGAATAGCAATCAGCCCCAGCATTTT
once | NA | TRBJ2-7 | TRBV7-8 | 15 | CASLRDSFNSYEQYF | TGTGCCAGCCTCCGGGATAGCTTTAATAGCTACGAGCAGTACTTC
NA | TRBD1 | TRBJ1-2 | TRBV7-6 | 17 | CASSSGQGAMAVYGYTF | TGTGCCAGCAGCTCGGGACAGGGGGCAATGGCGGTGTATGGCTACACCTTC
NA | TRBD1 | TRBJ2-3 | TRBV5-1 | 16 | CASSDQTGGNGDTQYF | TGCGCCAGCAGCGACCAAACAGGGGGCAATGGAGATACGCAGTATTTT
NA | NA | TRBJ1-6 | TRBV27 | 17 | CASTLRALQNFNSPLHF | TGTGCCAGCACCCTCCGGGCCCTTCAAAATTTTAATTCACCCCTCCACTTT
few | TRBD2 | TRBJ2-3 | TRBV6-5 | 16 | CASSFQPSGGADTQYF | TGTGCCAGCAGTTTTCAGCCTAGCGGGGGGGCCGATACGCAGTATTTT
NA | NA | TRBJ1-1 | TRBV29-1 | 12 | CSVRGDGTEAFF | TGCAGCGTTCGCGGGGATGGCACTGAAGCTTTCTTT
NA | TRBD1 | TRBJ2-7 | TRBV5-1 | 17 | CASSLERTGTLSYEQYF | TGCGCCAGCAGCCTCGAACGGACAGGGACCCTCTCCTACGAGCAGTACTTC
NA | NA | TRBJ2-3 | TRBV6-5 | 14 | CASSYAGFADTQYF | TGTGCCAGCAGTTACGCGGGGTTCGCAGATACGCAGTATTTT
NA | TRBD1 | TRBJ1-5 | TRBV5-6 | 13 | CASSGTGEQPQHF | TGTGCCAGCAGCGGAACAGGGGAGCAGCCCCAGCATTTT
NA | TRBD1 | TRBJ2-3 | TRBV5-1 | 16 | CASSSQGAQVADTQYF | TGCGCCAGCAGTTCCCAGGGGGCGCAGGTTGCAGATACGCAGTATTTT
few | NA | TRBJ1-2 | TRBV6-5 | 14 | CASIQGRGGDGYTF | TGTGCCAGCATTCAAGGTCGGGGGGGCGACGGCTACACCTTC
NA | TRBD1 | TRBJ2-7 | TRBV14 | 14 | CASSPDRGFYEQYF | TGTGCCAGCAGCCCCGACAGGGGTTTCTACGAGCAGTACTTC
once | NA | TRBJ1-4 | TRBV7-2 | 16 | CASSLAPGVIGEKLFF | TGTGCCAGCAGCTTAGCGCCCGGGGTGATAGGTGAAAAACTGTTTTTT
NA | NA | TRBJ1-6 | TRBV19 | 14 | CASSTRTENSPLHF | TGTGCCAGTAGTACCCGGACGGAGAATTCACCCCTCCACTTT
NA | TRBD2 | TRBJ2-3 | TRBV19 | 17 | CATSRTSGGASTDTQYF | TGTGCCACCTCGAGGACTAGCGGGGGGGCTAGCACAGATACGCAGTATTTT
NA | TRBD1 | TRBJ1-1 | TRBV30 | 15 | CAWRAPGQMNTEAFF | TGTGCCTGGCGCGCCCCGGGACAGATGAACACTGAAGCTTTCTTT
medium-sized | NA | TRBJ2-3 | TRBV4-2 | 13 | CASSHYATDTQYF | TGTGCCAGCAGCCATTATGCCACAGATACGCAGTATTTT
NA | NA | TRBJ2-1 | TRBV27 | 16 | CASSYAQGSFRNEQFF | TGTGCCAGCAGTTATGCACAGGGTTCGTTTAGGAATGAGCAGTTCTTC
NA | NA | TRBJ1-4 | TRBV2 | 13 | CASRDRLGEKLFF | TGTGCCAGCAGGGACAGACTCGGTGAAAAACTGTTTTTT
NA | NA | TRBJ2-3 | TRBV6-6 | 13 | CASSGGYTDTQYF | TGCGCCAGCAGTGGGGGTTACACAGATACGCAGTATTTT